Listed here are 29 T cell receptor beta chains from one sample, sequenced in a study of blood T cell repertoires in COVID-19 (dated by TCRdb to 2018 to 2020). Receptors were amplified or captured by the immunoSEQ multiplex PCR assay. TCRdb carries this immuneACCESS record with in-frame sequences only. Its versions omit some clonotypes, under half of them owing to an unresolved V gene in the studies checked, with the rest unexplained. For this sample the table gives roughly 76,000 clones, of which 80% to 90% were detected only once. The top ten clones comprise over 11% of the sample. The specimen was peripheral blood. The source is a man aged 65 to 85 with active or convalescent COVID-19.

The V and J genes are TRBV27 and TRBJ1-2; 9 nucleotides line up with TRBD1. The CDR3 sequence is 17 residues long. Per germline, CDR1 MNHEY and CDR2 SMNVEV (reference sequence). Losses at the gene ends were 2 bases for V and 0 bases for J; bases not matched to a gene: 7. CDR3 protein: CASSLAGTGRANYGYTF. CDR3 in DNA: TGTGCCAGCAGTTTAGCCGGGACAGGGAGAGCTAACTATGGCTACACCTTC.

This clone has just a few counts. The chain combines TRBV11-1 with TRBJ2-3; TRBD2 aligns across 7 bases. The CDR3 runs to 14 residues. The germline CDR1 and CDR2 sequences are SGHAT and FQDESV (reference sequence). Trimming took 8 bases from V and 4 from J; bases not matched to a gene: 9. The CDR3 DNA is TGTGCCAGCGCACGAGCGGGGAACGCAGATACGCAGTATTTT. It specifies CASARAGNADTQYF.

The V gene is TRBV6-2 or TRBV6-3, the J gene TRBJ2-7, with a weak D call TRBD2 (5 bases). The CDR3 contains 11 residues. Germline V gene sequence: CDR1 MNHEY, CDR2 SVGEGT. The V end lost 4 bases, the J end lost 4 bases, and 5 bases lay between the germline ends. Here the CDR3 DNA reads TGTGCCAGCAGTTGGGAGTACGAGCAGTACTTC. Amino acid sequence: CASSWEYEQYF.

In regard to this clone: Germline is not matched at one junction end, which may reflect a read error. The chain uses TRBV7-3 and TRBJ2-7; 13 bases are shared with TRBD2. CDR1 is SGHTA, CDR2 FQGTGA, per germline. CDR3 length: 16 amino acids. Here the CDR3 DNA reads TGTGCCAGCAGCGTAACATCACTAGCGGGAGGGTACGAGCAGTACTTC. It translates to CASSVTSLAGGYEQYF.

The chain is built from TRBV6-2 or TRBV6-3 and TRBJ1-5; unclear D gene. V was trimmed by 6 bases and J by 1 base, leaving 22 bases between them. From germline, CDR1 is MNHEY and CDR2 SVGEGT. This CDR3 comprises 18 residues. Here the CDR3 reads CASSSQLKSLNSNQPQHF. The CDR3 DNA sequence: TGTGCCAGCAGCTCCCAACTAAAATCCTTAAACAGCAATCAGCCCCAGCATTTT.

A single count supports this clone. This sequence joins TRBV30 and TRBJ2-7, with 11 positions matching TRBD2. Trimming removed 3 bases from V and 0 bases from J; junction bases left unmatched: 4. The CDR3 covers 15 residues. Germline lookup yields CDR1 GTSNPN and CDR2 SVGIG (reference sequence). The CDR3, as DNA: TGTGCCTGGAGAGGGACTAGCGGTAGCTCCTACGAGCAGTACTTC. Translation gives CAWRGTSGSSYEQYF.

This chain uses TRBV30 with TRBJ1-2; D remains unclear. Deletions cut 0 bases from V and 8 bases from J, with 4 bases between. The length of the CDR3 is 10 residues. The V gene's germline CDR1 is GTSNPN and CDR2 SVGIG (reference sequence). The chain's CDR3 is CAWSVHGYTF. The CDR3 coding sequence is TGTGCCTGGAGTGTACACGGCTACACCTTC.

The chain joins TRBV4-1 to TRBJ2-3; D is unclear. The CDR3 loop spans 14 amino acids. Germline V gene data show CDR1 as MGHRA and CDR2 as YSYEKL. Trimming left V 1 base short and J 1 base short, with 6 bases between. CDR3 in DNA: TGCGCCAGCAGCCAAGTCCCAGGCACAGATACGCAGTATTTT. Amino acid sequence: CASSQVPGTDTQYF.

J is TRBJ2-7 and V is TRBV21-1; the table names TRBD2, a call not compared with the DNA. TRBV21-1 is listed as a pseudogene. The CDR3 runs 16 residues. Here the CDR3 DNA reads TGTGCCAGCAGCAAAGCAAGACTAGCGGATTCCTACGAGCAGTACTTC. Translating it yields CASSKARLADSYEQYF.

The chain recombines TRBV5-1 with TRBJ2-1; 7 nucleotides line up with TRBD1. CDR3 length: 14 residues. Looked up from germline, CDR1 is SGHRS and CDR2 is YFSETQ. With 4 bases clipped from V and 8 bases from J, the junction kept 9 bases outside the gene matches. CDR3 DNA: TGCGCCAGCAGCCAGGGGGAGTCGACGGATGAGCAGTTCTTC. Its translation: CASSQGESTDEQFF.

The chain employs TRBV3-1 (or the pseudogene TRBV3-2) and TRBJ1-4; 8 nucleotides align to TRBD1. CDR3 length: 14 amino acids. In germline, CDR1 is LGHDT, CDR2 YNNKEL (reference sequence). V gave up 6 bases and J gave up 8 bases; unmatched junction bases: 8. CDR3 amino acids: CASSRDRGGEKLFF. The CDR3 coding sequence is TGTGCCAGCAGTCGAGACAGGGGAGGCGAAAAACTGTTTTTT.

In this sample, this clone turned up many times. This rearrangement joins TRBV2 to TRBJ2-1; D is unresolved. Looked up from germline, CDR1 is SNHLY and CDR2 is FYNNEI. The CDR3 has 13 residues. Trimming cost V 4 bases and J 4 bases, with 8 bases left between them. The CDR3 region has the DNA TGTGCCAGCAGTGTTAACGGTTACAATGAGCAGTTCTTC. Translating gives CASSVNGYNEQFF.

The J gene is TRBJ1-5, the V gene TRBV19; 7 nucleotides line up with TRBD1. This CDR3 comprises 13 residues. With 11 bases clipped from V and 2 bases from J, the junction kept 6 bases outside the gene matches. Germline CDR1 reads LNHDA; CDR2 reads SQIVND (reference sequence). CDR3 DNA: TGTGCCGCTCAAACAGGGGGCAATCAGCCCCAGCATTTT. Translating it yields CAAQTGGNQPQHF.

The chain links TRBV5-1 to TRBJ2-1; TRBD1 is a possible D gene (6 bases). With 1 base removed from V and 13 bases from J, the gap between germline ends came to 15 bases. CDR1 SGHRS and CDR2 YFSETQ come from the germline V gene. This CDR3 has 13 amino acids. CDR3 in amino acids: CASSLYQGPRQFF. CDR3 coding DNA: TGCGCCAGCAGCTTGTATCAGGGGCCTCGCCAGTTCTTC.

A few counts support this clone. The chain joins TRBV7-3 to TRBJ2-2; D perhaps matches TRBD2 (6 bases). The V end lost 5 bases, the J end lost 5 bases, and 15 bases lay between the germline ends. Germline CDR1 and CDR2: SGHTA and FQGTGA. The CDR3 spans 15 residues. This CDR3 reads CASSPSGLQTGELFF. CDR3 sequence (DNA): TGTGCCAGCAGCCCTTCGGGACTCCAGACCGGGGAGCTGTTTTTT.

The V and J genes are TRBV18 and TRBJ2-6, with 10 bases matching TRBD1. This CDR3 is built from 17 residues. The J segment lost 3 bases and the V segment lost 2 bases, leaving 4 bases of the junction unmatched. Germline V gives CDR1 KGHSH, CDR2 LQKENI. This chain's CDR3 is CASSPGTGAGGANVLTF. As DNA, the CDR3 is TGTGCCAGCTCACCAGGGACAGGGGCAGGTGGGGCCAACGTCCTGACTTTC.

The chain recombines TRBV10-3 with TRBJ2-7, with 8 bases matching TRBD1. Germline-derived CDR1 and CDR2 are ENHRY and SYGVKD. J lost 4 bases, V lost 6 bases, and 8 bases had no gene match. CDR3 size: 14 residues. The CDR3, as DNA: TGTGCCATCAGCAGAAAACAGGGGGAGTACGAGCAGTACTTC. Protein: CAISRKQGEYEQYF.

This chain links TRBV12-3 or TRBV12-4 with TRBJ2-3; D unresolved. This CDR3 is 13 amino acids long. Trimming cost V 6 bases and J 5 bases, with 12 bases left between them. The CDR3 loop reads CASRATSGDTQYF. The CDR3 region has the DNA TGTGCCAGCAGGGCAACATCTGGAGATACGCAGTATTTT.

The chain links TRBV24-1 to TRBJ1-2, with 9 positions matching TRBD1. The germline gives CDR1 KGHDR, CDR2 SFDVKD. V lost 4 bases to trimming and J lost 2 bases; unmatched junction nucleotides: 4. The CDR3 covers 15 residues. The CDR3 sequence is CATSDTGQGNYGYTF. The CDR3 DNA follows: TGTGCCACCAGTGACACAGGACAGGGGAACTATGGCTACACCTTC.

For this clone: One end of the junction varies from germline; a read error may be responsible. The chain links TRBV5-4 to TRBJ1-3, with D hard to call. CDR3 length: 14 amino acids. Germline V gene data show CDR1 as SGHNT and CDR2 as YYREEE (reference sequence). The CDR3 loop is CASSLDGIGNTIYF. CDR3 bases: TGTGCCAGCAGTTTGGACGGGATTGGAAACACCATATATTTT.

V is TRBV19 and J is TRBJ2-3, with TRBD2 matching 7 bases. The length of the CDR3 is 13 residues. V lost 5 bases to trimming and J lost 7 bases; unmatched junction nucleotides: 6. Germline CDR1 LNHDA, CDR2 SQIVND (reference sequence). This CDR3 reads CASSLAGANTQYF. CDR3 sequence (DNA): TGTGCCAGTAGTTTGGCGGGAGCGAATACGCAGTATTTT.

The chain has TRBV30 and TRBJ2-7; D is unresolved. The CDR3 loop spans 12 amino acids. Per the germline V gene, CDR1 is GTSNPN and CDR2 is SVGIG (reference sequence). Trimming shortened V by 0 bases and J by 0 bases, and 3 bases separated the two germline ends. In DNA, the CDR3 is TGTGCCTGGAGTGTACTCTCCTACGAGCAGTACTTC. Translated: CAWSVLSYEQYF.

The rearrangement uses TRBV28 and TRBJ2-7; TRBD1 might be the D (5 bases). CDR1 and CDR2 (germline): MDHEN, SYDVKM. Trimming shortened V by 3 bases and J by 6 bases, and 9 bases separated the two germline ends. The CDR3 covers 12 residues. DNA for the CDR3: TGTGCCAGCAGTTTCAGGGCCCGCGAGCAGTACTTC. It specifies CASSFRAREQYF.

This chain links TRBV5-1 with TRBJ2-5, with TRBD1 identical over 8 bases. The CDR3 has 14 amino acids. Germline V gene sequence: CDR1 SGHRS, CDR2 YFSETQ. Trimming took 4 bases from V and 3 from J; bases not matched to a gene: 5. The CDR3 reads CASSPGQGKETQYF. CDR3 sequence (DNA): TGCGCCAGCAGCCCTGGACAGGGAAAAGAGACCCAGTACTTC.

V usage is TRBV19 and J usage is TRBJ2-1, with 7 bases aligning to TRBD1. Germline CDR1 reads LNHDA; CDR2 reads SQIVND (reference sequence). The CDR3 extends over 16 amino acids. The J segment lost 1 base and the V segment lost 7 bases, leaving 10 bases of the junction unmatched. This CDR3 reads CASTPQQGSSYNEQFF. CDR3 in DNA: TGTGCCAGTACCCCACAACAGGGGTCGTCCTACAATGAGCAGTTCTTC.

Comment on this clone: A junction boundary mismatches the germline segment, possibly from a read error. The gene calls are TRBV6-4 and TRBJ1-2; unclear D gene. CDR1 is MRHNA and CDR2 is SNTAGT in the germline V gene. The CDR3 extends over 13 amino acids. CDR3 protein: CASSDLAGSPQDF. The DNA of the CDR3 is TGTGCCAGCAGTGACTTGGCAGGATCCCCCCAAGACTTC.

The chain couples TRBV2 to TRBJ2-5, with 7 bases that match TRBD1. CDR1 is SNHLY, CDR2 FYNNEI, per germline. Losses at the gene ends were 5 bases for V and 4 bases for J; bases not matched to a gene: 10. This CDR3 has 15 amino acids. The CDR3 sequence is CASSSQGRSPETQYF. DNA for the CDR3: TGTGCCAGCAGTTCACAGGGGCGCTCTCCAGAGACCCAGTACTTC.

V is TRBV19 and J is TRBJ1-2, with 10 bases fitting TRBD1. The V and J ends lost 4 bases and 5 bases, in that order; junction bases with no gene match: 10. The germline V gene has CDR1 LNHDA and CDR2 SQIVND (reference sequence). This CDR3 region has 16 residues. This CDR3 is CASSTTRRDRGYGYTF. CDR3 nucleotide sequence: TGTGCCAGTAGTACAACCCGCCGGGACAGGGGTTATGGCTACACCTTC. The variable domain in full, completed from reference TRBV19 and TRBJ1-2, reads DGGITQSPKYLFRKEGQNVTLSCEQNLNHDAMYWYRQDPGQGLRLIYYSQIVNDFQKGDIAEGYSVSREKKESFPLTVTSAQKNPTAFYLCASSTTRRDRGYGYTFGSGTRLTVV.

V is TRBV6-1 and J is TRBJ2-7; TRBD1 might be the D (6 bases). V dropped 3 bases and J dropped 7 bases, with 16 bases sitting between them. The CDR3 contains 14 residues. Germline assignment: CDR1 MNHNS and CDR2 SASEGT. CDR3 in amino acids: CASSDQGTLREQYF. The CDR3 DNA sequence: TGTGCCAGCAGTGATCAGGGGACACTACGAGAGCAGTACTTC.